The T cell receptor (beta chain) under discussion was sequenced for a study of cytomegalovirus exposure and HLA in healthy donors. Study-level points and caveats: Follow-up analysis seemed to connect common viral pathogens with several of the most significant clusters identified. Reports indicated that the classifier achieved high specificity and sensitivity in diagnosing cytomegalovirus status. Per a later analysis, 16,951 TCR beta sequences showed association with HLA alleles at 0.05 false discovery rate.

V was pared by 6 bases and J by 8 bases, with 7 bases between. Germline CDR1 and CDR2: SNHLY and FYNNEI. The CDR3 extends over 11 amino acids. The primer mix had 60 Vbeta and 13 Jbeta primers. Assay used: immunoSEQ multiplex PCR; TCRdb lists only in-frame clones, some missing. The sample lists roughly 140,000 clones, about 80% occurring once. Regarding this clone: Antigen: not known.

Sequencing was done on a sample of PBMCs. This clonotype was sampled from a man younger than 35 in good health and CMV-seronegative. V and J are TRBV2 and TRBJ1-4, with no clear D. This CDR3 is CASRAGEKLFF. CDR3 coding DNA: TGTGCCAGCAGGGCGGGCGAAAAACTGTTTTTT.